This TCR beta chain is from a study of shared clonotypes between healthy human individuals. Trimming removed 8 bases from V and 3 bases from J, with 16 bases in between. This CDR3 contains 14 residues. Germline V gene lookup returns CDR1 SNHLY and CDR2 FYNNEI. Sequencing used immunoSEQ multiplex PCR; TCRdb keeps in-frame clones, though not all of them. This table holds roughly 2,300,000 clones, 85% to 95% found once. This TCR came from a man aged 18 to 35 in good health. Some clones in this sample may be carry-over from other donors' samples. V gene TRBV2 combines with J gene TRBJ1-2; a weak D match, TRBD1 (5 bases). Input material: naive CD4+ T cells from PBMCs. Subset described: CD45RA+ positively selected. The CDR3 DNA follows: TGTGCCAGCCTACTGGGACCGGAATACTATGGCTACACCTTC. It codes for CASLLGPEYYGYTF.